This is a list of T cell receptor beta chains from one sample in a study of vaccination and CD4 T cells after COVID-19. TCRdb used MiXCR to reprocess the PCR reads, holding one entry per CDR3 protein. The table shows approximately 36,000 distinct CDR3 sequences, with about 34% occurring only once. The sample in question was CD4+ T cells from blood, obtained about 7 months after SARS-CoV-2 vaccination. These receptors were taken from a human donor who had recovered from COVID-19. CDR3s include the opening cysteine and the closing phenylalanine or tryptophan. The D gene is left open where the match is weak. Rows may omit the clone size; those that give it use once, few, many or a size class.

abundance	d_gene	j_gene	v_gene	CDR3aa	CDR3nt
few	TRBD2	TRBJ2-1	TRBV7-8	CASSLGGRGNEQFF	TGTGCCAGCAGCTTGGGGGGGAGGGGTAATGAGCAGTTCTTC
NA	TRBD1	TRBJ1-2	TRBV28	CASRESEGQGGYGYTF	TGTGCCAGCAGGGAATCTGAGGGACAGGGTGGCTATGGCTACACCTTC
NA	NA	TRBJ2-7	TRBV10-3	CAISPGLFYEQYF	TGTGCCATCAGTCCCGGACTATTCTACGAGCAGTACTTC
NA	NA	TRBJ2-2	TRBV12-3/TRBV12-4	CASRDTTFGELFF	TGTGCCAGCAGGGACACGACGTTCGGGGAGCTGTTTTTT
once	TRBD1	TRBJ2-7	TRBV2	CASGDRGFHEQYF	TGTGCCAGCGGGGACAGGGGTTTCCACGAGCAGTACTTC
NA	NA	TRBJ2-2	TRBV28	CASSSTRTSTGELFF	TGTGCCAGCAGTTCCACCCGCACTAGCACCGGGGAGCTGTTTTTT
NA	NA	TRBJ1-1	TRBV6-1	CASSEGGGNTEAFF	TGTGCCAGCAGTGAAGGGGGAGGGAACACTGAAGCTTTCTTT
NA	NA	TRBJ1-1	TRBV29-1	CSVLLTSRTEAFF	TGCAGCGTTTTGTTAACTTCCCGCACTGAAGCTTTCTTT
NA	TRBD2	TRBJ2-3	TRBV4-3	CASSPGLAGGPSTDTQYF	TGCGCCAGCAGCCCGGGACTAGCGGGAGGGCCTAGCACAGATACGCAGTATTTT
NA	NA	TRBJ1-1	TRBV5-1	CASSLAFNTEAFF	TGCGCCAGCAGCTTGGCCTTCAACACTGAAGCTTTCTTT
few	TRBD2	TRBJ2-1	TRBV6-5	CASSYSAGRGVYNEQFF	TGTGCCAGCAGTTACTCTGCGGGGCGGGGGGTCTACAATGAGCAGTTCTTC
NA	NA	TRBJ2-1	TRBV19	CASSISPSSYNEQFF	TGTGCCAGTAGTATTTCTCCGAGCTCCTACAATGAGCAGTTCTTC
few	TRBD1	TRBJ2-7	TRBV7-9	CASSLGTGLGEQYF	TGTGCCAGCAGCTTAGGGACAGGGCTAGGCGAGCAGTACTTC
NA	NA	TRBJ2-4	TRBV15	CATSSPLEVNIQYF	TGTGCCACCAGCAGCCCCTTGGAGGTAAACATTCAGTACTTC
NA	NA	TRBJ2-3	TRBV20-1	CSAPQGGGESTDTQYF	TGCAGTGCCCCGCAGGGGGGAGGGGAGAGCACAGATACGCAGTATTTT